The present entry profiles one T cell receptor (beta chain) with its context. Its antigen is as yet unknown. This record belongs to a study of T cells after yellow fever vaccination. Study-wide points: Although the secondary response was weaker, it peaked faster, at day 5 versus 15. Abundant contaminating clonotypes from the bulk population could appear in FACS-sorted repertoires.

Generation of TCR cDNA used 5'RACE template switching (which added a universal primer site and UMIs). Each CDR3 protein is one row after TCRdb ran MiXCR on the 5' RACE reads. The profile covers around 340,000 distinct CDR3 sequences, with more than 8.5% appearing a single time and about a sixth taken by the ten largest. Trimming shortened V by 0 bases and J by 7 bases, and 10 bases separated the two germline ends. The CDR3 loop spans 14 amino acids. From germline, CDR1 is SGHVS and CDR2 FQNEAQ. The chain has TRBV7-8 and TRBJ1-5; D is unresolved. This clonotype was obtained from a man aged 18 to 30 who received the YFV17D yellow fever vaccine. The specimen was PBMCs, collected on the day of the first yellow fever vaccination. The CDR3 DNA sequence: TGTGCCAGCAGCTTAGCAGGGAGAGGGCAGCCCCAGCATTTT. It is translated as CASSLAGRGQPQHF. Drawing the rest from reference TRBV7-8 and TRBJ1-5, the complete variable domain is GAGVSQSPRYKVAKRGQDVALRCDPISGHVSLFWYQQALGQGPEFLTYFQNEAQLDKSGLPSDRFFAERPEGSVSTLKIQRTQQEDSAVYLCASSLAGRGQPQHFGDGTRLSIL.